The clone carrying this TCR beta chain has at least ten counts. The sample originates from a study of T cells of healthy individuals. This CDR3 is built from 12 residues. Trimming pared 9 bases from V and 2 bases from J, leaving 10 bases between. Per germline, CDR1 MDHEN and CDR2 SYDVKM. Via MiXCR, TCRdb re-called the 5' RACE reads, giving one row per CDR3 protein. Of roughly 87,000 distinct CDR3 sequences detected, 17% appear once; the ten largest clones hold around 6.5%. This clonotype was obtained from a human donor in good health. The chain joins TRBV28 to TRBJ1-1; D is perhaps TRBD1 (6 bases). CDR3 region: CASQGSNTEAFF. For the CDR3, the DNA is TGTGCCAGTCAGGGGAGTAACACTGAAGCTTTCTTT.